The T cell receptor beta chain under discussion was sequenced for a study of blood T cell repertoires in COVID-19. In the study overall: COVID-19 samples from acute and convalescent phases originated in the United States, Italy and Spain. From T cells, B-cell-depleted T cells, or PBMCs came the material, which was cDNA or gDNA.

Original methodology: The assay estimated nucleated cells by amplifying reference gene primers. Profiling relied on immunoSEQ multiplex PCR, and the TCRdb table lists in-frame clones only, not all of them. That table furnishes V, J and clone size, whereas the DNA furnished D and trimming. The data contain about 14,000 clones, more than 80% of them singletons. What was sequenced was peripheral blood. The receptor was derived from a human donor in a cohort sampled during active COVID-19.

CDR3: CASSPSRAGGGETQYF. In DNA, the CDR3 is TGTGCCAGCAGCCCAAGCAGGGCGGGAGGGGGAGAGACCCAGTACTTC. The chain links TRBV7-2 to TRBJ2-5; 9 positions match TRBD2. This CDR3 has 16 residues. Germline V lookup: CDR1 SGHTA, CDR2 FQGNSA. The V segment lost 5 bases and the J segment 4 bases; nucleotides outside the gene matches: 11.